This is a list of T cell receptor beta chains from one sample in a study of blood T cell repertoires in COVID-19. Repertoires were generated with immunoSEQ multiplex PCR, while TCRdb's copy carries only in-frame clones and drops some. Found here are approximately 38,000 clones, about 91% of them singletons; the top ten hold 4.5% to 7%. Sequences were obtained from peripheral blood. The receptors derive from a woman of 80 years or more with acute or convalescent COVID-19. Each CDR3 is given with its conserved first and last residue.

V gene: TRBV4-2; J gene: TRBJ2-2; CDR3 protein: CASSQDGTGVAGELFF
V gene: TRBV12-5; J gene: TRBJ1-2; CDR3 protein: CASGSTGTGGVNYGYTF
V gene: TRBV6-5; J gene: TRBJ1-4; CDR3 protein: CASSLTGGREKLFF
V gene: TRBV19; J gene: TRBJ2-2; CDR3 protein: CASCPIAQGARGELFF
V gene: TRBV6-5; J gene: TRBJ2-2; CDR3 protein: CASSYEVLNTGELFF
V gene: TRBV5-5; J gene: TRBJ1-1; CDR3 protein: CASSLEDRGRNTEAFF
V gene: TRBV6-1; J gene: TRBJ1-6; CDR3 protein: CASSEVRGLSPLHF
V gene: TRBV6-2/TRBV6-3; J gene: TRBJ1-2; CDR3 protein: CASSYSQYYGYTF
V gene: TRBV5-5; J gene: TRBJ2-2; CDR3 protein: CASSFRDRGANTGELFF
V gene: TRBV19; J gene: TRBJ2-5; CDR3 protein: CASSIGGTGGETQYF
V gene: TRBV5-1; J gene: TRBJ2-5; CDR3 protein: CASSEQGAQETQYF
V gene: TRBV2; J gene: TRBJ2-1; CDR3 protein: CASSRLASSYNEQFF
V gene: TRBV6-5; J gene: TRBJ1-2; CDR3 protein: CASSPGGGYGYTF
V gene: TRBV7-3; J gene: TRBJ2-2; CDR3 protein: CASSPGEGTGELFF
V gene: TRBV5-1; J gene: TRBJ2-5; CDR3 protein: CASGEGRQETQYF
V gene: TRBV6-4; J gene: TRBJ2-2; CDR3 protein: CASKKYTNTGELFF
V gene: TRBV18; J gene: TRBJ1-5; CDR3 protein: CASSPRRGTGADQPQHF
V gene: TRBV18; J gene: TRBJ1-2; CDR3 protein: CASSPMGTGNNYGYTF
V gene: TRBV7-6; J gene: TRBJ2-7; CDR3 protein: CASSFSGQTYEQYF
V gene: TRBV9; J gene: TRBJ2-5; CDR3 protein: CASSVGGTQETQYF
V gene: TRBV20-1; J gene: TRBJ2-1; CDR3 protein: CSASGQSASSYNEQFF
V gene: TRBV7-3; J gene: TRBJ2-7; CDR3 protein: CASSLTGTGLEQYF
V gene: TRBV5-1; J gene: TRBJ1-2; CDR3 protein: CASSLVGARGYTF
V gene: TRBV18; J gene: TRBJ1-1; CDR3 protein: CASSEGLDTEAFF
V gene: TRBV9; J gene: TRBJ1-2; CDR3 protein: CASSPLGSDYGYTF
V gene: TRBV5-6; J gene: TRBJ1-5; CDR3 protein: CASSLERGQGNQPQHF
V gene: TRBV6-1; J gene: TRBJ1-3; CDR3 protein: CASSEGSAGRGNTIYF
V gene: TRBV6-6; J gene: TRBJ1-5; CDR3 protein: CATTGQGGQPQHF
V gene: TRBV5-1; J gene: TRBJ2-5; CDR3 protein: CASTPNPRDTETQYF
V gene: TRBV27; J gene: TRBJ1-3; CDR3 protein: CASSSHRGGNTIYF
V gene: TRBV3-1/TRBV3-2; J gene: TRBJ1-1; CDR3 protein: CASSQDLGNTEAFF
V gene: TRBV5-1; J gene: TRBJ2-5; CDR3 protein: CASSSGTSGGGETQYF
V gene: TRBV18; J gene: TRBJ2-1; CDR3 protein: CASSPGQGNYNEQFF
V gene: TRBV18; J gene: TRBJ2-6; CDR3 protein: CASSRLGGSGANVLTF
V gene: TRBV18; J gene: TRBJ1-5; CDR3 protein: CASSPPGTGDRGGNQPQHF
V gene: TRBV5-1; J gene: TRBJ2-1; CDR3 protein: CASVSGQGSYNEQFF
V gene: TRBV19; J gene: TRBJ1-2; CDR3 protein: CASSTRHVGATVGYTF
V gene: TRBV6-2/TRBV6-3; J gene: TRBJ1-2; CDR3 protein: CASSPRGPPPDYGYTF
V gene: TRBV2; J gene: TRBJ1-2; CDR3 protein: CASSLQTGNYGYTF